This entry describes one T cell receptor beta chain. Its matching antigen is unknown. The CDR3 totals 15 residues. Germline V gene sequence: CDR1 LNHDA, CDR2 SQIVND (reference sequence). V gave up 4 bases and J gave up 1 base, with 10 bases separating them. TCRdb's copy holds only in-frame clones and misses some; the assay was immunoSEQ multiplex PCR. The sample comprises approximately 740,000 clones, nearly 95% of which are singletons, and around 24% rests with the top ten. This specimen comes from a study of shared clonotypes between healthy human individuals. Background on the study: Three plates were used per donor for CD4 naive, three for CD4 memory, two for CD8 naive and one for CD8 memory. Study observations and caveats: Among donors, the sharing of clonotypes was expected to be influenced by sequencing depth. Against clonotypes common to all four donors, non-shared ones had lower generation probabilities.

Positive CCR7 selection of CD45RO-negative cells yielded the naive CD8 cells, and terminally differentiated effector memory CD45RA+ cells were excluded. The chain links TRBV19 to TRBJ2-2; D is perhaps TRBD1 (5 bases). The origin of this receptor is a man aged 30 to 39 in good health. Source material: naive CD8+ T cells sorted from blood. CDR3 protein: CASSRNGQNTGELFF. In DNA form, the CDR3 reads TGTGCCAGTAGTAGAAACGGACAGAACACCGGGGAGCTGTTTTTT.